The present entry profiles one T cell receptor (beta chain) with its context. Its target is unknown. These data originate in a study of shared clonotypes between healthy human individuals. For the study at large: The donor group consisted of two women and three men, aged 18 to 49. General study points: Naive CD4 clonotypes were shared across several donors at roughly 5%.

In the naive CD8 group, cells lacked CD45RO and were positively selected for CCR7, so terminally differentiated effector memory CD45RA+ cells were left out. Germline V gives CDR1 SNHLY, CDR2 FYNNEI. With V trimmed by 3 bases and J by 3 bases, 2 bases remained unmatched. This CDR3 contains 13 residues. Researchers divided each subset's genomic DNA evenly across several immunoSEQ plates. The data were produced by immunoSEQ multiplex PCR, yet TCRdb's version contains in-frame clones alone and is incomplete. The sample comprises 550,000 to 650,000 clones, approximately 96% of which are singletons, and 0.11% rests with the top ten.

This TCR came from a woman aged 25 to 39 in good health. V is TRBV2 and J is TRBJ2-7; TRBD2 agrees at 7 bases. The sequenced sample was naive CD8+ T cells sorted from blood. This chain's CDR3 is CASSDGLGYEQYF. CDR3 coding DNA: TGTGCCAGCAGTGACGGACTAGGCTACGAGCAGTACTTC.